These 28 T cell receptor beta chains were sequenced from one sample in a study of early stage breast cancer tumors. Sequencing was performed with immunoSEQ multiplex PCR; in TCRdb, only in-frame clones are kept and a portion is missing. Of about 63,000 clones in the sample, 65% to 80% were seen once. Material for sequencing was blood. These receptors came from a person under 45 with breast cancer.

The V and J genes are TRBV7-6 and TRBJ2-1; D tentatively fits TRBD1 or TRBD2 (5 bases each). From germline, CDR1 is SGHVS and CDR2 FNYEAQ. This CDR3 is built from 18 residues. Trimming pared 8 bases from V and 4 bases from J, leaving 27 bases between. CDR3 loop: CASQLSSGTPTAYNEQFF. The CDR3 DNA reads as TGTGCCAGCCAACTATCCTCGGGAACCCCGACAGCGTACAATGAGCAGTTCTTC.

V is TRBV6-1 and J is TRBJ1-5; D call uncertain. CDR1 is MNHNS and CDR2 is SASEGT in the germline V gene. V was trimmed by 3 bases and J by 0 bases, leaving 6 bases between them. The CDR3 sequence is 14 residues long. For the CDR3, the DNA is TGTGCCAGCAGTGAGGACTATAGCAATCAGCCCCAGCATTTT. Translation gives CASSEDYSNQPQHF.

A single count supports this clone. V usage is TRBV2 and J usage is TRBJ1-1; no clear D. The germline V gene encodes CDR1 SNHLY and CDR2 FYNNEI. Trimming pared 4 bases from V and 1 base from J, leaving 10 bases between. This CDR3 has 14 amino acids. The CDR3: CASSGVVGNTEAFF. The CDR3 DNA reads TGTGCCAGCAGTGGAGTGGTAGGGAACACTGAAGCTTTCTTT.

This clone has just a few counts. The CDR3 sequence is CASSGTANTGELFF. The CDR3 DNA reads as TGCGCCAGCAGCGGGACAGCGAACACCGGGGAGCTGTTTTTT. J is TRBJ2-2 and V is TRBV10-2; 7 nucleotides line up with TRBD1. In germline, CDR1 is WSHSY, CDR2 SAAADI. CDR3 length equals 14 residues. V was pared by 6 bases and J by 0 bases, with 1 base of the junction left unmatched.

The chain joins TRBV7-9 to TRBJ2-7; D remains unclear. The CDR3 loop spans 15 amino acids. Trimming cost V 5 bases and J 7 bases, with 21 bases left between them. CDR1 is SEHNR and CDR2 is FQNEAQ in the germline V gene (reference sequence). The CDR3 is CASSRLATSLEEQYF. In nucleotides, the CDR3 is TGTGCCAGCAGCCGACTGGCTACCTCCCTAGAAGAGCAGTACTTC.

The chain has TRBV30 and TRBJ1-4, with no clear D. Per the germline V gene, CDR1 is GTSNPN and CDR2 is SVGIG (reference sequence). V gave up 2 bases and J gave up 8 bases, with 6 bases separating them. The CDR3 is 11 residues long. CDR3: CAWSFREKLFF. For the CDR3, the DNA is TGTGCCTGGAGTTTCAGAGAAAAACTGTTTTTT.

The rearrangement uses TRBV6-5 and TRBJ2-1, with D possibly matching TRBD2 (6 bases). This CDR3 spans 14 amino acids. The V gene's germline CDR1 is MNHEY and CDR2 SVGAGI. V lost 3 bases to trimming and J lost 8 bases, with 14 bases between them. CDR3: CASSYSGPYDEQFF. The CDR3, as DNA: TGTGCCAGCAGTTATAGCGGACCCTATGATGAGCAGTTCTTC.

This clone has a handful of counts. The chain employs TRBV15 and TRBJ1-1; D uncertain. Trimming took 6 bases from V and 5 from J, leaving 13 bases between them. The CDR3 covers 13 residues. Germline CDR1 reads LNHNV; CDR2 reads YYDKDF (reference sequence). The CDR3 bases are TGTGCCACCAGTCCCCACCCAGGAACTGAAGCTTTCTTT. Amino acids: CATSPHPGTEAFF.

The rearrangement uses TRBV19 and TRBJ2-7; possible D gene TRBD1, 6 bases. V gave up 5 bases and J gave up 2 bases, with 13 bases separating them. Per the germline V gene, CDR1 is LNHDA and CDR2 is SQIVND (reference sequence). There are 14 residues in the CDR3. The CDR3 nucleotides are TGTGCCAGTAGTGACTTGGACAGCGCCTACGAGCAGTACTTC. It codes for CASSDLDSAYEQYF.

Only a few counts were recorded for this clone. The chain uses TRBV7-8 and TRBJ1-6; D might be TRBD1 (5 bases). CDR3 length equals 17 residues. The V and J ends lost 1 base and 7 bases respectively, with 17 bases between them. Germline V lookup: CDR1 SGHVS, CDR2 FQNEAQ. The CDR3 loop reads CASSLGSSARANSPLHF. The CDR3 bases are TGTGCCAGCAGCTTAGGGAGTTCTGCCAGGGCAAATTCACCCCTCCACTTT.

The chain combines TRBV18 with TRBJ2-7, with D perhaps TRBD2 (5 bases). The V and J ends lost 1 base and 5 bases respectively, with 12 bases between them. This CDR3 has 14 residues. Germline lookup yields CDR1 KGHSH and CDR2 LQKENI. The CDR3: CASSPRGVSDEQYF. In nucleotides, the CDR3 is TGTGCCAGCTCACCACGGGGAGTTTCTGACGAGCAGTACTTC.

CDR3 DNA: TGTGCCAGCAGCGTAGGACCGGACCGCAATGAGCAGTTCTTC. The encoded protein is CASSVGPDRNEQFF. The chain carries TRBV9 and TRBJ2-1; D ambiguous. The length of the CDR3 is 14 residues. The V and J ends lost 0 bases and 6 bases respectively, with 10 bases between them. Looked up from germline, CDR1 is SGDLS and CDR2 is YYNGEE.

This sequence joins TRBV4-3 and TRBJ1-3; D is undetermined. In germline, CDR1 is LGHNA, CDR2 YSLEER. Trimming took 4 bases from V and 0 from J, leaving 4 bases between them. The CDR3 spans 13 residues. The CDR3 loop is CASSLNSGNTIYF. DNA of the CDR3: TGCGCCAGCAGCCTTAACTCTGGAAACACCATATATTTT.

The chain employs TRBV14 and TRBJ2-7; D ambiguous. The V gene's germline CDR1 is SGHDN and CDR2 FVKESK. This CDR3 contains 13 residues. Between the trimmed V and J ends, which lost 0 bases and 7 bases, there was a span of 10 bases. The CDR3 region is CASSQERWGEQYF. The CDR3 bases are TGTGCCAGCAGCCAAGAAAGGTGGGGAGAGCAGTACTTC.

The chain joins TRBV7-3 to TRBJ2-7, with 7 bases aligning to TRBD2. Germline assignment: CDR1 SGHTA and CDR2 FQGTGA. The ends lost 5 bases at V and 0 bases at J; junction bases unmatched: 7. The length of the CDR3 is 15 residues. As DNA, the CDR3 is TGTGCCAGCAGCCCCCAAGCGGGAAACTCCTACGAGCAGTACTTC. Protein: CASSPQAGNSYEQYF.

The chain links TRBV7-3 to TRBJ2-1, with D maybe TRBD2 (6 bases). The CDR3 is made up of 15 amino acids. V lost 0 bases and J lost 6, with 12 bases in between. CDR1 SGHTA and CDR2 FQGTGA come from the germline V gene. CDR3 DNA: TGTGCCAGCAGCTTAACGTTAGGAGGGGTCAATGAGCAGTTCTTC. Protein product: CASSLTLGGVNEQFF.

This clone was seen a single time. The V gene is TRBV7-9, the J gene TRBJ2-7; D remains unclear. Germline CDR1 and CDR2: SEHNR and FQNEAQ (reference sequence). Trimming shortened V by 1 base and J by 3 bases, and 7 bases separated the two germline ends. The CDR3 spans 13 residues. This CDR3 reads CASSLGVDYEQYF. In DNA, the CDR3 is TGTGCCAGCAGCTTAGGGGTGGACTACGAGCAGTACTTC.

This clone came up a few times. The V call is TRBV19, the J call TRBJ2-7; D tentatively fits TRBD1 or TRBD2 (5 bases each). The CDR3 covers 13 residues. Trimming cost V 7 bases and J 7 bases, with 17 bases left between them. The germline V gene has CDR1 LNHDA and CDR2 SQIVND (reference sequence). For the CDR3, the DNA is TGTGCCAGTACAGAGGGGCGATCACGGGAGCAGTACTTC. Amino acid sequence: CASTEGRSREQYF.

V is TRBV11-1 and J is TRBJ2-7; D unclear. The CDR3 contains 12 residues. Germline V gives CDR1 SGHAT, CDR2 FQDESV (reference sequence). Between the trimmed V and J ends, which lost 4 bases and 4 bases, there was a span of 8 bases. CDR3 bases: TGTGCCAGCAGCTCCGACGGTTACGAGCAGTACTTC. This codes for CASSSDGYEQYF.

The chain has TRBV10-1 and TRBJ1-2, with 12 bases lining up with TRBD1. The CDR3 consists of 15 residues. In germline, CDR1 is WNHNN, CDR2 SYGVQD (reference sequence). The ends lost 7 bases at V and 4 bases at J; junction bases unmatched: 7. For the CDR3, the DNA is TGCGCCAGCAAAGGGGACAGGGGGCGCGGCTATGGCTACACCTTC. Amino acids: CASKGDRGRGYGYTF.

This chain uses TRBV5-1 with TRBJ1-2; 7 nucleotides align to TRBD1. The CDR3 spans 14 residues. J lost 5 bases, V lost 2 bases, and 6 bases had no gene match. CDR1 is SGHRS and CDR2 is YFSETQ in the germline V gene. The CDR3 region has the DNA TGCGCCAGCAGCTTCGACAGGGAGGAATATGGCTACACCTTC. This sequence encodes CASSFDREEYGYTF. The whole variable domain, remainder taken from reference TRBV5-1 and TRBJ1-2, is KAGVTQTPRYLIKTRGQQVTLSCSPISGHRSVSWYQQTPGQGLQFLFEYFSETQRNKGNFPGRFSGRQFSNSRSEMNVSTLELGDSALYLCASSFDREEYGYTFGSGTRLTVV.

DNA of the CDR3: TGTGCCAGCACCCCGGCGGGCGGCCGCGAGCAGTACTTC. This translates into CASTPAGGREQYF. The V and J genes are TRBV5-4 and TRBJ2-7; tentatively, D is TRBD2 (5 bases). This CDR3 comprises 13 residues. Germline V lookup: CDR1 SGHNT, CDR2 YYREEE (reference sequence). V was trimmed by 6 bases and J by 6 bases, leaving 16 bases between them.

This chain joins TRBV18 and TRBJ2-1, with D tentatively TRBD1 or TRBD2 (5 bases each). The CDR3 contains 12 residues. With 5 bases removed from V and 6 bases from J, the gap between germline ends came to 8 bases. Per the germline V gene, CDR1 is KGHSH and CDR2 is LQKENI. The CDR3 loop reads CASSWDGNEQFF. CDR3 nucleotide sequence: TGTGCCAGCTCATGGGACGGCAATGAGCAGTTCTTC.

This clone has only a few counts. The chain carries TRBV14 and TRBJ1-1; D is ambiguous. V was cut by 1 base and J by 0 bases, with 3 bases left in between. The germline gives CDR1 SGHDN, CDR2 FVKESK. CDR3 length: 13 residues. CDR3 region: CASSQGMNTEAFF. The CDR3 nucleotides read TGTGCCAGCAGCCAAGGTATGAACACTGAAGCTTTCTTT. Filled out from reference TRBV14 and TRBJ1-1, the complete variable domain reads EAGVTQFPSHSVIEKGQTVTLRCDPISGHDNLYWYRRVMGKEIKFLLHFVKESKQDESGMPNNRFLAERTGGTYSTLKVQPAELEDSGVYFCASSQGMNTEAFFGQGTRLTVV.

This sequence joins TRBV6-7 and TRBJ1-2; 10 positions agree with TRBD1. TRBV6-7 is an ORF; its function is uncertain. The CDR3 contains 13 residues. The trim removed 8 bases at V and 6 bases at J, leaving 6 bases unmatched. The CDR3 sequence is CASEGDRGHGYTF. The CDR3 DNA reads TGTGCCAGCGAGGGGGACAGGGGACATGGCTACACCTTC.

The genes are TRBV6-1 and TRBJ2-7; D unresolved. Trimming stripped 0 bases from V and 2 bases from J, with 5 bases between. Germline CDR1 MNHNS, CDR2 SASEGT. This CDR3 is 13 amino acids long. CDR3 protein: CASSEAGPYEQYF. For the CDR3, the DNA is TGTGCCAGCAGTGAAGCCGGACCCTACGAGCAGTACTTC.

This clone turned up a few times. The chain recombines TRBV5-6 with TRBJ1-1; tentative D call: TRBD1 (5 bases). V gave up 0 bases and J gave up 4 bases, with 13 bases separating them. The germline CDR1 and CDR2 sequences are SGHDT and YYEEEE. The CDR3 totals 15 residues. This CDR3 is CASSLGSGAITEAFF. The CDR3 DNA reads TGTGCCAGCAGCTTGGGAAGCGGGGCAATCACTGAAGCTTTCTTT.

This chain links TRBV23-1 with TRBJ2-7, with D tentatively TRBD1 or TRBD2 (5 bases each). TRBV23-1 is an ORF; its function is uncertain. With 2 bases removed from V and 2 bases from J, the gap between germline ends came to 19 bases. The CDR3 sequence is 17 residues long. In DNA form, the CDR3 reads TGCGCCAGCAGTCAACCAGGGACGCAAAGGTCCCCCTACGAGCAGTACTTC. Its protein is CASSQPGTQRSPYEQYF.